Listed below are T cell receptor beta chains from one sample, sequenced in a study of identifying expanded T cells in peripheral blood. Clones were read by immunoSEQ multiplex PCR, and TCRdb kept only the in-frame ones, dropping some. The sample has under 70,000 clones, roughly 86% seen once. The specimen was blood. The receptors stem from a person aged 18 to 69 in good health. The CDR3 runs from the conserved cysteine through the conserved F or W. D genes are given only for firm matches. Clone size, where shown, is once, few, many, or a class for clones that have expanded.

j_gene | d_gene | abundance | v_gene | len | CDR3nt | CDR3aa
TRBJ1-1 | NA | NA | TRBV2 | 14 | TGTGCCAGCTCGAGCACACGGCTGGGCACTGAAGCTTTCTTT | CASSSTRLGTEAFF
TRBJ1-2 | NA | NA | TRBV11-2 | 14 | TGTGCCAGCAGCCCAAGGACCCTTGCACATGGCTACACCTTC | CASSPRTLAHGYTF
TRBJ2-7 | TRBD2 | once | TRBV28 | 17 | TGTGCCAGCAGCTTCGCGGGACTAGCGGGAGGCTCCTACGAGCAGTACTTC | CASSFAGLAGGSYEQYF
TRBJ2-3 | TRBD2 | few | TRBV6-4 | 16 | TGTGCCAGCAGTGACTTTGGCGGGGGGAGCACAGATACGCAGTATTTT | CASSDFGGGSTDTQYF
TRBJ1-5 | NA | NA | TRBV6-1 | 14 | TGTGCCAGCAGTGAAGCGGGTGGGAATCAGCCCCAGCATTTT | CASSEAGGNQPQHF
TRBJ1-5 | TRBD1 | NA | TRBV7-2 | 14 | TGTGCCAGCAGCTGGACAGGAGTGGGGCAGCCCCAGCATTTT | CASSWTGVGQPQHF
TRBJ2-3 | TRBD2 | NA | TRBV4-3 | 16 | TGCGCCAGCAGCCGAGGACTAGCGGAGCGTACAGATACGCAGTATTTT | CASSRGLAERTDTQYF
TRBJ1-6 | NA | few | TRBV10-1 | 13 | TGCGCCATCGACGGGCTGTATAATTCACCCCTCCACTTT | CAIDGLYNSPLHF
TRBJ2-3 | TRBD2 | NA | TRBV10-3 | 17 | TGTGCCATCAGAGGGACTAGCGGGGGCCTTAGCACAGATACGCAGTATTTT | CAIRGTSGGLSTDTQYF
TRBJ2-7 | NA | NA | TRBV5-1 | 13 | TGCGCCAGCAGCTTGGGCGGGACCTACGAGCAGTACTTC | CASSLGGTYEQYF
TRBJ2-5 | NA | NA | TRBV15 | 14 | TGTGCCACCAGCAAGGGGCGGGGACGGGAGACCCAGTACTTC | CATSKGRGRETQYF
TRBJ2-1 | NA | NA | TRBV18 | 14 | TGTGCCAGCTCACCACCGTTGGATTACAATGAGCAGTTCTTC | CASSPPLDYNEQFF
TRBJ2-7 | NA | NA | TRBV27 | 14 | TGTGCCACCTCCCGGCAGGGGCCCTCCTACGAGCAGTACTTC | CATSRQGPSYEQYF
TRBJ2-5 | NA | NA | TRBV2 | 13 | TGTGCCAGCAGTGAACTTCTACAAGAGACCCAGTACTTC | CASSELLQETQYF
TRBJ2-7 | NA | few | TRBV25-1 | 14 | TGTGCCAGCTCCCTACCCGGGCCCGGCTACGAGCAGTACTTC | CASSLPGPGYEQYF
TRBJ2-2 | TRBD2 | NA | TRBV5-4 | 15 | TGTGCCAGCAGCTTGGGACTAGCGGGAGCCGGGGAGCTGTTTTTT | CASSLGLAGAGELFF
TRBJ1-1 | TRBD1 | NA | TRBV5-1 | 15 | TGCGCCAGCAGGGGCCCCCAGGGGGTGAACACTGAAGCTTTCTTT | CASRGPQGVNTEAFF
TRBJ2-4 | TRBD1 | NA | TRBV6-5 | 14 | TGTGCCAGCACCCGGGGACAGGGGGCAAACATTCAGTACTTC | CASTRGQGANIQYF
TRBJ1-1 | NA | NA | TRBV7-9 | 13 | TGTGCCAGCAGCTTCGGCCCGAACACTGAAGCTTTCTTT | CASSFGPNTEAFF
TRBJ1-3 | NA | NA | TRBV11-2 | 14 | TGTGCCAGCAGCTTAGCAGGGGCTGGAAACACCATATATTTT | CASSLAGAGNTIYF
TRBJ2-2 | NA | NA | TRBV6-4 | 14 | TGTGCCAGCAGCGTCACAGGGTCCACCGGGGAGCTGTTTTTT | CASSVTGSTGELFF
TRBJ1-5 | NA | NA | TRBV19 | 14 | TGTGCCAGTAGTATAATGATCGGCAATCAGCCCCAGCATTTT | CASSIMIGNQPQHF
TRBJ2-2 | NA | NA | TRBV28 | 14 | TGTGCCAGCAGTCCAGCCACGGGGGAGGAGGAGCTGTTTTTT | CASSPATGEEELFF
TRBJ2-7 | NA | NA | TRBV2 | 13 | TGTGCCAGCAGTGAACTCCTGGGGAACGAGCAGTACTTC | CASSELLGNEQYF
TRBJ2-2 | NA | NA | TRBV4-2 | 13 | TGTGCCAGCAGCCAAGCCAGTACCGGGGAGCTGTTTTTT | CASSQASTGELFF
TRBJ2-7 | TRBD1 | NA | TRBV28 | 15 | TGTGCCAGCAGCGCCGGACAGGGAGTCTTGTACGAGCAGTACTTC | CASSAGQGVLYEQYF
TRBJ2-7 | NA | NA | TRBV7-2 | 14 | TGTGCCAGCAGCTTAGCGGGGAGCTCCCACGAGCAGTACTTC | CASSLAGSSHEQYF
TRBJ2-5 | TRBD1 | NA | TRBV5-5 | 16 | TGTGCCAGCAGTCGCTCCGGGACAGGGTCCCCCCAGACCCAGTACTTC | CASSRSGTGSPQTQYF
TRBJ2-1 | TRBD2 | NA | TRBV6-4 | 13 | TGTGCCAGCAGTGCGACTAGCTTTGGTGAGCAGTTCTTC | CASSATSFGEQFF
TRBJ2-7 | TRBD1 | NA | TRBV5-4 | 13 | TGTGCCAGCAGCTTAACAGGGGTCCACGAGCAGTACTTC | CASSLTGVHEQYF
TRBJ1-1 | NA | few | TRBV6-4 | 13 | TGTGCCAGCAGCTCCACAGCGAACACTGAAGCTTTCTTT | CASSSTANTEAFF
TRBJ2-1 | NA | NA | TRBV5-1 | 16 | TGCGCCAGCAGCTTGCCGGGAGCTTCTTACTACAATGAGCAGTTCTTC | CASSLPGASYYNEQFF
TRBJ2-6 | NA | NA | TRBV19 | 16 | TGTGCCAGTTCGGGCAGTTACGGCTCTGGGGCCAACGTCCTGACTTTC | CASSGSYGSGANVLTF
TRBJ1-2 | NA | NA | TRBV28 | 14 | TGTGCCAGCAGTTTAAGGGGGGTCCCCTATGGCTACACCTTC | CASSLRGVPYGYTF
TRBJ2-1 | TRBD1 | NA | TRBV6-6 | 14 | TGTGCCAGCAGCCGTGACAGGGCCTACAATGAGCAGTTCTTC | CASSRDRAYNEQFF
TRBJ1-6 | NA | NA | TRBV6-5 | 14 | TGTGCCAGCAGTGTTGAGGGAGAGAATTCACCCCTCCACTTT | CASSVEGENSPLHF
TRBJ2-1 | NA | NA | TRBV9 | 14 | TGTGCCAGCAGCGTAGAGGTCTCCTACAATGAGCAGTTCTTC | CASSVEVSYNEQFF
TRBJ2-7 | TRBD2 | NA | TRBV19 | 16 | TGTGCCAGTAGTATAGGGGAGGGCTCCGGTAGCTACGAGCAGTACTTC | CASSIGEGSGSYEQYF
TRBJ2-6 | TRBD1 | NA | TRBV6-1 | 15 | TGTGCCAGTCTGACAGGGTCGGGCGGGGCCAACGTCCTGACTTTC | CASLTGSGGANVLTF